A single sample gave rise to the 26 T cell receptor beta chains below, sequenced in a study of shared T cell receptors in the human thymus (dated by TCRdb to about 2021). The library was built by means of the immunoSEQ multiplex PCR assay. TCRdb obtained this table from immuneACCESS and retained in-frame rearrangements with V and J assigned. These tables miss some clones; where compared with another copy, unresolved V genes account for less than half of the shortfall, and the remainder is unexplained. For this sample there are hundreds of thousands of clones; around 89% appear just once. Around 0.0099% of the sample goes to the ten largest clones. This sample was shared with a second study, whose subject was human thymus T cells.

What was sequenced was thymocytes. The receptors were sampled from a boy under three years old with a congenital heart defect. Donor details come from another sample of the same person, matched by shared clones.

The chain combines TRBV4-1 with TRBJ2-1; 13 bases align to TRBD2. Germline assignment: CDR1 MGHRA and CDR2 YSYEKL. Germline trimming cut 0 bases from V and 5 bases from J; bases unmatched to any gene: 7. This CDR3 is built from 18 residues. The CDR3 reads CASSQDGGLAGYHNEQFF. CDR3 sequence (DNA): TGCGCCAGCAGCCAAGATGGGGGACTAGCGGGATACCACAATGAGCAGTTCTTC.

The J gene is TRBJ2-1, the V gene TRBV27; 11 bases fit TRBD2. Per germline, CDR1 MNHEY and CDR2 SMNVEV (reference sequence). There are 21 residues in the CDR3. Trimming at V came to 5 bases and at J to 8 bases, leaving 26 bases not matched to a gene. CDR3 coding DNA: TGTGCCAGCAGTGGGGAGGGGGCCCCCACTACTAGCGGGAGTCGGACTTATGAGCAGTTCTTC. Amino acid sequence: CASSGEGAPTTSGSRTYEQFF.

The chain couples TRBV6-6 to TRBJ2-7; no firm D call. V was pared by 1 base and J by 5 bases, with 12 bases between. Germline CDR1 reads MNHNY; CDR2 reads SVGAGI (reference sequence). The CDR3 totals 14 residues. In DNA, the CDR3 is TGTGCCAGCAGTTACTACAGAGTCCCCGACGAGCAGTACTTC. This encodes CASSYYRVPDEQYF.

The chain couples TRBV2 to TRBJ2-3; 7 bases match TRBD2. Germline values: CDR1 SNHLY, CDR2 FYNNEI. The J segment lost 1 base and the V segment lost 2 bases, leaving 3 bases of the junction unmatched. The CDR3 is made up of 15 amino acids. The CDR3 region is CASSERLAGTDTQYF. For the CDR3, the DNA is TGTGCCAGCAGTGAACGACTAGCAGGCACAGATACGCAGTATTTT. Combining the CDR3 with reference TRBV2 and TRBJ2-3 gives the whole variable domain EPEVTQTPSHQVTQMGQEVILRCVPISNHLYFYWYRQILGQKVEFLVSFYNNEISEKSEIFDDQFSVERPDGSNFTLKIRSTKLEDSAMYFCASSERLAGTDTQYFGPGTRLTVL.

The V call is TRBV5-4, the J call TRBJ2-5; D is possibly TRBD2 (5 bases). The DNA end lines up better with TRBJ2-7; the J call may be wrong. The CDR3 contains 16 residues. Germline CDR1 SGHNT, CDR2 YYREEE (reference sequence). CDR3 in amino acids: CASSTGTGEKAYEQYF. As DNA, the CDR3 is TGTGCCAGCAGCACTGGCACCGGGGAAAAGGCCTACGAGCAGTACTTC.

The CDR3 DNA sequence: TGTGCCAGCAGCCCAGGGCCAAGGGCGGCTAGCGGGAGGTCCGGGGAGCTGTTTTTT. The encoded protein is CASSPGPRAASGRSGELFF. This chain links TRBV9 with TRBJ2-2, with 11 bases matching TRBD2. CDR3 length: 19 amino acids. The germline gives CDR1 SGDLS, CDR2 YYNGEE. Trimming took 4 bases from V and 6 from J; bases not matched to a gene: 17.

The V and J genes are TRBV25-1 and TRBJ2-3; 7 positions match TRBD2. CDR3 length: 15 residues. Germline V gene lookup returns CDR1 MGHDK and CDR2 SYGVNS. Unmatched junction bases numbered 5, after V lost 2 bases and J lost 3 bases. Here the CDR3 DNA reads TGTGCCAGCAGTGAAGGGGGGGGAGGAACAGATACGCAGTATTTT. Translation: CASSEGGGGTDTQYF.

The V and J genes are TRBV11-2 and TRBJ1-2; tentative D call: TRBD1 (5 bases). The germline V gene encodes CDR1 SGHAT and CDR2 FQNNGV. The ends were cut back, 5 bases at V and 4 bases at J, with 17 bases in the middle. This CDR3 has 15 amino acids. CDR3 nucleotide sequence: TGTGCCAGCAGCAAGCCCAGGGCCGGGGGCTATGGCTACACCTTC. This sequence encodes CASSKPRAGGYGYTF.

This sequence joins TRBV6-1 and TRBJ1-1; D gene ambiguous. CDR1 is MNHNS and CDR2 is SASEGT in the germline V gene. Trimming stripped 4 bases from V and 0 bases from J, with 3 bases between. The CDR3 covers 12 residues. The CDR3 protein is CASSAVNTEAFF. CDR3 DNA: TGTGCCAGCAGTGCGGTGAACACTGAAGCTTTCTTT.

The chain recombines TRBV4-3 with TRBJ2-2; 11 bases are shared with TRBD2. V gave up 1 base and J gave up 0 bases; unmatched junction bases: 1. Germline-derived CDR1 and CDR2 are LGHNA and YSLEER. The CDR3 extends over 17 amino acids. The CDR3 DNA reads TGCGCCAGCAGCCAAGTGACTAGCGGGGCGAACACCGGGGAGCTGTTTTTT. Its protein is CASSQVTSGANTGELFF.

This clone turned up a few times. This chain connects TRBV5-5 to TRBJ2-7; TRBD2 agrees at 7 bases. CDR1 SGHKS and CDR2 YYEKEE come from the germline V gene (reference sequence). The J segment lost 0 bases and the V segment lost 6 bases, leaving 9 bases of the junction unmatched. The CDR3 totals 15 residues. The CDR3 coding sequence is TGTGCCAGCATCCAGACACTAGCGTCCTCCTACGAGCAGTACTTC. Translation gives CASIQTLASSYEQYF.

The J gene is TRBJ2-3, the V gene TRBV10-1, with TRBD2 matching over 14 bases. CDR1 is WNHNN and CDR2 is SYGVQD in the germline V gene (reference sequence). The CDR3 consists of 19 residues. Trimming took 7 bases from V and 1 from J; bases not matched to a gene: 13. CDR3 sequence: CASNIKTSGRDWGTDTQYF. CDR3 sequence (DNA): TGCGCCAGCAACATCAAGACTAGCGGGAGGGACTGGGGCACAGATACGCAGTATTTT.

The chain uses TRBV9 and TRBJ2-1; 7 nucleotides align to TRBD2. The CDR3 is 15 residues long. The germline gives CDR1 SGDLS, CDR2 YYNGEE. V was clipped by 3 bases and J by 2 bases; unmatched bases: 5. The CDR3 region has the DNA TGTGCCAGCAGCGCCGGGACTACGGCCTACAATGAGCAGTTCTTC. Translation: CASSAGTTAYNEQFF.

The chain carries TRBV2 and TRBJ2-7, with 11 nucleotides matching TRBD2. The length of the CDR3 is 14 residues. Losses at the gene ends were 7 bases for V and 2 bases for J; bases not matched to a gene: 4. From germline, CDR1 is SNHLY and CDR2 FYNNEI. The CDR3 here is CASTGTSGPYEQYF. The CDR3 coding sequence is TGTGCCAGCACCGGGACTAGCGGCCCCTACGAGCAGTACTTC.

This clone was observed a single time. DNA for the CDR3: TGCGCCAGCAGCCGACACCTCAGGACGGGAATAGGCTATGGCTACACCTTC. Residues: CASSRHLRTGIGYGYTF. The chain recombines TRBV4-3 with TRBJ1-2, with D unclear. The germline CDR1 and CDR2 sequences are LGHNA and YSLEER. Trimming cost V 4 bases and J 4 bases, with 22 bases left between them. This CDR3 has 17 amino acids.

J is TRBJ2-1 and V is TRBV11-2; 10 nucleotides align to TRBD2. The V and J ends lost 3 bases and 5 bases, in that order; junction bases with no gene match: 7. Germline-derived CDR1 and CDR2 are SGHAT and FQNNGV. The CDR3 is 16 residues long. The CDR3 nucleotides are TGTGCCAGCAGCTTGGGTAGCGGGAGGATAAACAATGAGCAGTTCTTC. This translates into CASSLGSGRINNEQFF.

The chain has TRBV18 and TRBJ2-2; the match to TRBD2 covers 10 bases. The V gene end was trimmed by 3 bases and the J gene end by 0 bases; junction bases not matched to a gene: 7. The CDR3 extends over 18 amino acids. Germline V gene sequence: CDR1 KGHSH, CDR2 LQKENI. This CDR3 reads CASSPTSGIRPNTGELFF. CDR3 nucleotides: TGTGCCAGCTCACCCACTAGCGGGATTCGCCCGAACACCGGGGAGCTGTTTTTT.

This clone was counted between two and nine times. The chain uses TRBV27 and TRBJ2-2; TRBD1 matches at 7 bases. CDR3 size: 14 residues. Germline V gene data show CDR1 as MNHEY and CDR2 as SMNVEV (reference sequence). V dropped 2 bases and J dropped 5; count of bases not matched to a gene: 2. The CDR3 sequence is CASSLAGGTGELFF. For the CDR3, the DNA is TGTGCCAGCAGTTTAGCAGGGGGAACCGGGGAGCTGTTTTTT.

The V call is TRBV5-4, the J call TRBJ2-1; tentatively, D is TRBD1 (6 bases). Germline-derived CDR1 and CDR2 are SGHNT and YYREEE (reference sequence). The CDR3 has 16 residues. Trimming took off 3 bases at V and 4 bases at J, with 17 bases between the two ends. CDR3 loop: CASSWGPGTLYNEQFF. Here the CDR3 DNA reads TGTGCCAGCAGCTGGGGGCCCGGGACCCTATACAATGAGCAGTTCTTC.

CDR3 residues: CASSQGGQASLGQPQHF. CDR3 bases: TGCGCCAGCAGCCAAGGTGGACAGGCTTCCTTGGGGCAGCCCCAGCATTTT. The chain joins TRBV4-1 to TRBJ1-5; TRBD1 matches at 7 bases. CDR1 and CDR2 (germline): MGHRA, YSYEKL. The CDR3 extends over 17 amino acids. J lost 7 bases, V lost 1 base, and 13 bases had no gene match.

This chain links TRBV5-5 with TRBJ2-1; TRBD2 aligns across 14 bases. CDR1 is SGHKS and CDR2 is YYEKEE in the germline V gene (reference sequence). CDR3 length equals 16 residues. Trimming removed 4 bases from V and 7 bases from J; junction bases left unmatched: 7. CDR3 in DNA: TGTGCCAGCAGCCTGGGGACTAGCGGGAGTAAGAATGAGCAGTTCTTC. The encoded protein is CASSLGTSGSKNEQFF. The full variable domain, in which reference TRBV5-5 and TRBJ2-1 provide the parts outside the CDR3, is DAGVTQSPTHLIKTRGQQVTLRCSPISGHKSVSWYQQVLGQGPQFIFQYYEKEERGRGNFPDRFSARQFPNYSSELNVNALLLGDSALYLCASSLGTSGSKNEQFFGPGTRLTVL.

V usage is TRBV6-5 and J usage is TRBJ2-7, with D possibly matching TRBD1 (6 bases). Germline loops: CDR1 MNHEY, CDR2 SVGAGI. This CDR3 is built from 15 residues. Trimming took off 2 bases at V and 2 bases at J, with 13 bases between the two ends. The CDR3 region is CASSYRVGGPYEQYF. CDR3 bases: TGTGCCAGCAGTTACAGGGTTGGGGGCCCCTACGAGCAGTACTTC.

V usage is TRBV15 and J usage is TRBJ1-3, with a possible D match to TRBD1 (6 bases). The germline V and J ends were trimmed by 3 bases and 0 bases, with 21 bases remaining between them. This CDR3 has 19 residues. CDR1 is LNHNV and CDR2 is YYDKDF in the germline V gene (reference sequence). CDR3 coding DNA: TGTGCCACCAGCAGCAGAGTACCGGGACACTCGTCCTCTGGAAACACCATATATTTT. Encoded protein: CATSSRVPGHSSSGNTIYF.

The rearrangement joins TRBV27 to TRBJ2-1, with D possibly matching TRBD2 (6 bases). The V end was cut by 3 bases, the J end by 4 bases, with 19 bases between. Germline values: CDR1 MNHEY, CDR2 SMNVEV (reference sequence). There are 17 residues in the CDR3. DNA of the CDR3: TGTGCCAGCAGTTTCAGGGAGACGGGAGTAGCGTACAATGAGCAGTTCTTC. Translating gives CASSFRETGVAYNEQFF.

A single count supports this clone. This chain connects TRBV5-1 to TRBJ2-5; 9 bases are a match to TRBD2. The J call may be mistaken, given a closer DNA end match to TRBJ2-7. Germline V gene sequence: CDR1 SGHRS, CDR2 YFSETQ. The length of the CDR3 is 15 residues. In DNA form, the CDR3 reads TGCGCCAGCAGCTTACGGCTAGCGGGAAGCTACGAGCAGTACTTC. Its translation is CASSLRLAGSYEQYF.

This clone was detected only once. The chain employs TRBV21-1 and TRBJ2-1; TRBD2 was called by the table and not checked on the DNA. TRBV21-1 is a pseudogene. The CDR3 is 16 residues long. CDR3 in amino acids: CASSKEAGGPGNEQFF. The CDR3 DNA is TGTGCCAGCAGCAAAGAGGCGGGAGGGCCCGGCAATGAGCAGTTCTTC.